This TCR beta chain was found in a study of blood T cell repertoires in COVID-19. The overall study: Researchers got acute and convalescent COVID-19 samples from the United States, Italy and Spain. T cells, B-cell-depleted T cells, or PBMCs provided the cDNA or gDNA that served as material.

In the source study's methods: Using reference gene primer amplification, nucleated cell counts were estimated. Some clones are missing from TCRdb's copy, which holds only in-frame ones; the method was immunoSEQ multiplex PCR. V, J and clone size were drawn from that table, and D and trimming were deduced from the DNA. This table holds under 110,000 clones, over 70% found once. This clone showed up just a few times. The CDR3 contains 15 residues. Germline CDR1 is MDHEN and CDR2 is SYDVKM. V gave up 3 bases and J gave up 1 base, with 12 bases separating them. The specimen was peripheral blood. The V and J genes are TRBV28 and TRBJ1-1; no clear D. The source of this sequence is a human donor with acute or convalescent COVID-19. The donor label of this sample is uncertain. CDR3: CASSLLRRGNTEAFF. In DNA, the CDR3 is TGTGCCAGCAGTTTGTTAAGACGGGGGAACACTGAAGCTTTCTTT.